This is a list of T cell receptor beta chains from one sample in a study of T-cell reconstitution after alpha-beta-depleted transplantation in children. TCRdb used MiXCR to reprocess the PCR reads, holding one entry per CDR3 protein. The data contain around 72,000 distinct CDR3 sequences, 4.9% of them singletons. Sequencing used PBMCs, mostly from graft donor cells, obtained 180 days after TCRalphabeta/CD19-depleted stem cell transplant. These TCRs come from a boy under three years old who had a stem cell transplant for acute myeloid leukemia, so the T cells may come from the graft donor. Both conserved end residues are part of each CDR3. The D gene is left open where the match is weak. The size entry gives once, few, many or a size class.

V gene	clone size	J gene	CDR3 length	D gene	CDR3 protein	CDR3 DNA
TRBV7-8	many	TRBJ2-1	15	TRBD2	CASSLRLAGALKQFF	TGTGCCAGCAGCTTGAGACTAGCGGGGGCCCTAAAGCAGTTCTTC
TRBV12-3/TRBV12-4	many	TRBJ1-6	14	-	CASSLAPGYSPLHF	TGTGCCAGCAGTTTAGCGCCCGGGTACTCACCCCTCCACTTT
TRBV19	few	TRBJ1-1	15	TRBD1	CASSIDQGQGRLAFF	TGTGCCAGTAGTATAGATCAGGGACAGGGTCGGTTGGCTTTCTTT
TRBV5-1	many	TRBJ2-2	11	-	CASSFPGELFF	TGCGCCAGCAGCTTCCCCGGGGAGCTGTTTTTT
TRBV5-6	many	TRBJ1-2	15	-	CASSPMGTANYGYTF	TGTGCCAGCAGCCCGATGGGTACAGCTAACTATGGCTACACCTTC
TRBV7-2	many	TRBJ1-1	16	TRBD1	CASSLRTGGLNTEAFF	TGTGCCAGCAGCCTTCGAACAGGGGGCCTGAACACTGAAGCTTTCTTT
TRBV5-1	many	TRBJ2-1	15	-	CASSRIGTSYNEQFF	TGCGCCAGCAGCCGCATAGGGACCTCCTACAATGAGCAGTTCTTC
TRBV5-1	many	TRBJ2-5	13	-	CASRRDLQETQYF	TGCGCCAGCAGGAGGGACCTCCAAGAGACCCAGTACTTC
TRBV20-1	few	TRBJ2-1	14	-	CSADRLSSYNEQFF	TGCAGTGCTGACAGGTTAAGCTCCTACAATGAGCAGTTCTTC
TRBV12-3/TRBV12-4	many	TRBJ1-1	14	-	CASSPGGGSTEAFF	TGTGCCAGCAGCCCGGGTGGGGGGTCCACTGAAGCTTTCTTT
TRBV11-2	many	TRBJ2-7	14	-	CASSFGGPSYEQYF	TGTGCCAGCAGCTTCGGGGGGCCCTCCTACGAGCAGTACTTC